The rows below give T cell receptor beta chains drawn from one sample of a study of T cell changes during pregnancy in multiple sclerosis. The assay was immunoSEQ multiplex PCR, and TCRdb's table has in-frame clones only and misses some. The sample includes more than 50,000 clones, around 90% of them seen just once. Sample: peripheral blood, taken in the first trimester of pregnancy. These receptors all come from a female donor in good health, enrolled as a control in a pregnancy study. The CDR3 runs from the conserved cysteine through the conserved F or W. The D gene is left open where the match is weak. Clone sizes are given selectively: once, few, many, or a class where the clone is expanded.

v_gene	abundance	j_gene	len	d_gene	CDR3aa	CDR3nt
TRBV7-9	.	TRBJ2-2	13	.	CASSFIFTGELFF	TGTGCCAGCAGCTTTATCTTCACCGGGGAGCTGTTTTTT
TRBV2	.	TRBJ2-2	15	.	CASKGTLPHTGELFF	TGTGCCAGTAAGGGGACTTTGCCCCACACCGGGGAGCTGTTTTTT
TRBV7-3	.	TRBJ2-2	14	TRBD2	CASSSGLPRMELFF	TGTGCCAGCAGCTCGGGACTACCGCGGATGGAGCTGTTTTTT
TRBV19	few	TRBJ1-1	16	TRBD1	CASPKGTDNMNTEAFF	TGTGCCAGCCCCAAAGGGACAGACAACATGAACACTGAAGCTTTCTTT
TRBV7-2	.	TRBJ1-1	12	.	CASSRRLETAFF	TGTGCCAGCAGCCGCCGACTCGAGACGGCTTTCTTT
TRBV28	.	TRBJ1-5	16	.	CASITLGSPRNQPQHF	TGTGCCAGCATAACCCTAGGTTCACCTCGTAATCAGCCCCAGCATTTT
TRBV5-4	.	TRBJ1-3	16	TRBD1	CASRLRDRGSGNTIYF	TGTGCCAGCAGACTCCGGGACAGGGGCTCTGGAAACACCATATATTTT
TRBV21-1	once	TRBJ2-3	19	.	CASSKSPREAGALGDTQYF	TGTGCCAGCAGCAAAAGCCCCAGGGAAGCGGGGGCCCTGGGAGATACGCAGTATTTT
TRBV5-1	few	TRBJ2-7	16	TRBD1	CASSLAPAGGPYEQYF	TGCGCCAGCAGCTTGGCCCCGGCAGGGGGCCCCTACGAGCAGTACTTC
TRBV10-3	few	TRBJ1-2	12	TRBD1	CAISGTGEGYTF	TGTGCCATCAGTGGGACAGGGGAAGGCTACACCTTC
TRBV7-3	.	TRBJ2-1	13	.	CASSLTTYNEQFF	TGTGCCAGCAGCTTAACCACCTACAATGAGCAGTTCTTC
TRBV28	.	TRBJ1-5	15	TRBD1	CASSLLTGVNQPQHF	TGTGCCAGCAGTTTATTGACAGGGGTCAATCAGCCCCAGCATTTT
TRBV4-3	.	TRBJ2-1	13	TRBD2	CASSQERREGRFF	TGCGCCAGCAGCCAAGAAAGGCGGGAGGGTCGGTTCTTC
TRBV7-3	.	TRBJ2-3	15	TRBD2	CASSPRGGGADTQYF	TGTGCCAGCAGCCCCAGGGGCGGGGGGGCAGATACGCAGTATTTT
TRBV4-2	.	TRBJ1-4	14	.	CASSQSPGGEKLFF	TGTGCCAGCAGCCAAAGTCCGGGGGGGGAAAAACTGTTTTTT
TRBV19	.	TRBJ1-4	14	.	CASSIPRLGEKLFF	TGTGCCAGTAGTATTCCCAGGCTTGGTGAAAAACTGTTTTTT
TRBV6-1	.	TRBJ1-2	12	.	CASREGVYGYTF	TGTGCCAGTAGGGAGGGGGTCTATGGCTACACCTTC
TRBV7-2	few	TRBJ2-1	14	.	CASSWGPRGNEQFF	TGTGCCAGCAGCTGGGGGCCAAGGGGTAATGAGCAGTTCTTC
TRBV7-6	.	TRBJ1-5	16	.	CASSPGGQAINQPQHF	TGTGCCAGCAGCCCCGGAGGGCAGGCCATCAATCAGCCCCAGCATTTT
TRBV15	.	TRBJ2-3	17	TRBD1	CATSSGTGSKPTDTQYF	TGTGCCACCAGCAGCGGGACAGGGAGTAAACCAACAGATACGCAGTATTTT
TRBV4-1	.	TRBJ2-5	15	.	CASSPFKAGQETQYF	TGCGCCAGCAGCCCTTTCAAGGCGGGACAAGAGACCCAGTACTTC
TRBV19	.	TRBJ1-5	15	.	CASTLYLQGNQPQHF	TGTGCCAGTACCCTATACCTGCAGGGGAATCAGCCCCAGCATTTT
TRBV7-2	.	TRBJ2-5	17	TRBD2	CASSLVLRAGGQETQYF	TGTGCCAGCAGCTTAGTCCTTCGAGCGGGGGGACAAGAGACCCAGTACTTC
TRBV19	few	TRBJ2-7	16	TRBD2	CASSTRTSGSKYEQYF	TGTGCCAGTAGTACTCGGACTAGCGGGAGTAAGTACGAGCAGTACTTC
TRBV9	.	TRBJ2-3	14	TRBD2	CASSVSGRADTQYF	TGTGCCAGCAGCGTTAGCGGGAGGGCAGATACGCAGTATTTT
TRBV5-1	.	TRBJ2-7	14	TRBD1	CASTTGTGKDEQYF	TGCGCCAGCACGACCGGGACAGGGAAAGACGAGCAGTACTTC
TRBV5-1	.	TRBJ2-5	16	.	CASQPQESGLGETQYF	TGCGCCAGCCAGCCGCAGGAATCGGGATTGGGAGAGACCCAGTACTTC
TRBV6-6	.	TRBJ1-1	13	TRBD1	CASSYYAGGQAFF	TGTGCCAGCAGTTACTACGCAGGGGGACAAGCTTTCTTT
TRBV19	.	TRBJ1-4	19	.	CASRSGIGSLYSANEKLFF	TGTGCCAGTAGATCGGGCATCGGGAGTCTTTATAGTGCTAATGAAAAACTGTTTTTT
TRBV6-5	.	TRBJ2-2	14	.	CASSPRRSGGELFF	TGTGCCAGCAGCCCCCGGCGGTCCGGCGGGGAGCTGTTTTTT
TRBV15	.	TRBJ2-3	17	.	CATSRDRVGGRTDTQYF	TGTGCCACCAGCAGAGATAGGGTGGGGGGTCGCACAGATACGCAGTATTTT
TRBV10-3	.	TRBJ1-3	12	.	CAISELRNTIYF	TGTGCCATCAGTGAGTTGAGGAACACCATATATTTT
TRBV19	few	TRBJ2-1	11	.	CASRIVNEQFF	TGTGCCAGTAGAATAGTAAATGAGCAGTTCTTC
TRBV28	.	TRBJ1-2	14	TRBD1	CASSTPTGASGYTF	TGTGCCAGCAGTACCCCGACAGGGGCAAGTGGCTACACCTTC
TRBV6-4	.	TRBJ2-3	16	TRBD2	CASSDSSSGSGDTQYF	TGTGCCAGCAGTGACTCTTCTAGCGGCTCGGGGGATACGCAGTATTTT
TRBV2	.	TRBJ1-4	15	.	CASSEGGAGGEKLFF	TGTGCCAGCAGTGAAGGAGGGGCGGGGGGTGAAAAACTGTTTTTT
TRBV10-3	few	TRBJ2-2	14	.	CAISGDRDTGELFF	TGTGCCATTTCGGGGGACCGAGACACCGGGGAGCTGTTTTTT
TRBV5-4	.	TRBJ2-7	14	.	CASSHGDTYYEQYF	TGTGCCAGCAGCCACGGGGACACCTACTACGAGCAGTACTTC
TRBV19	.	TRBJ2-2	17	.	CASSIDLGTSNTGELFF	TGTGCCAGTAGTATAGATTTAGGGACAAGCAACACCGGGGAGCTGTTTTTT
TRBV19	.	TRBJ1-2	15	TRBD1	CASSIGGTGLSGYTF	TGTGCCAGTAGTATAGGAGGGACAGGGCTATCTGGCTACACCTTC
TRBV19	.	TRBJ2-5	17	.	CASSLVTGTGRQETQYF	TGTGCCAGTAGTCTCGTTACAGGGACGGGGCGCCAAGAGACCCAGTACTTC
TRBV5-1	.	TRBJ1-4	16	TRBD1	CASSEGQGAANEKLFF	TGCGCCAGCAGCGAGGGACAGGGGGCGGCTAATGAAAAACTGTTTTTT
TRBV5-4	.	TRBJ2-3	14	.	CASNSGGSGDTQYF	TGTGCCAGCAATTCCGGGGGATCAGGGGATACGCAGTATTTT
TRBV7-2	.	TRBJ1-2	13	.	CASTRSGGEGYTF	TGTGCCAGCACGCGGTCTGGGGGGGAAGGCTACACCTTC
TRBV9	.	TRBJ1-2	16	.	CASSTTPNIERGGYTF	TGTGCCAGCAGCACTACCCCAAACATCGAAAGGGGTGGCTACACCTTC
TRBV7-6	.	TRBJ2-1	16	.	CASSPVESGTYNEQFF	TGTGCCAGCAGCCCAGTTGAATCCGGGACTTACAATGAGCAGTTCTTC
TRBV7-9	.	TRBJ1-5	14	TRBD1	CASSTGTDLSPQHF	TGTGCCAGCAGCACCGGGACAGACCTCTCTCCCCAGCATTTT
TRBV9	.	TRBJ2-7	13	.	CASSVGISGEQYF	TGTGCCAGCAGCGTGGGGATTAGCGGCGAGCAGTACTTC
TRBV6-4	.	TRBJ2-1	14	TRBD2	CASSDGLAGNEQFF	TGTGCCAGCAGTGACGGACTAGCGGGCAATGAGCAGTTCTTC
TRBV9	few	TRBJ1-4	14	TRBD1	CASSVGQGNEKLFF	TGTGCCAGCAGCGTGGGACAGGGCAACGAAAAACTGTTTTTT
TRBV18	.	TRBJ2-6	20	TRBD1	CASSPFPPGQGASGANVLTF	TGTGCCAGCTCACCGTTTCCCCCGGGACAGGGGGCTTCTGGGGCCAACGTCCTGACTTTC
TRBV9	.	TRBJ2-5	14	.	CASSVGANAETQYF	TGTGCCAGCAGCGTAGGAGCGAACGCAGAGACCCAGTACTTC
TRBV5-1	.	TRBJ2-1	16	TRBD1	CASSSETGGIGNEQFF	TGCGCCAGCAGCTCGGAAACAGGGGGTATAGGGAATGAGCAGTTCTTC
TRBV25-1	.	TRBJ1-5	15	.	CASSSLRDTNQPQHF	TGTGCCAGCAGCTCACTCCGGGACACCAATCAGCCCCAGCATTTT
TRBV10-3	.	TRBJ1-1	20	TRBD1	CAISKNPGQGARAPNTEAFF	TGTGCCATCAGTAAGAATCCGGGACAGGGGGCTCGGGCTCCGAACACTGAAGCTTTCTTT
TRBV6-5	once	TRBJ1-1	15	TRBD1	CASSYDGTGGTEAFF	TGTGCCAGCAGTTACGACGGGACAGGGGGCACTGAAGCTTTCTTT
TRBV4-3	.	TRBJ2-1	14	TRBD2	CASSRTSGYNEQFF	TGCGCCAGCAGCCGGACTAGCGGTTACAATGAGCAGTTCTTC
TRBV19	.	TRBJ2-1	16	TRBD2	CASKRGGREGKYEQFF	TGTGCCAGCAAGAGAGGAGGGCGGGAGGGCAAGTATGAGCAGTTCTTC
TRBV9	.	TRBJ2-1	16	.	CASSVRLGNSYNEQFF	TGTGCCAGCAGCGTTCGACTAGGTAACTCCTACAATGAGCAGTTCTTC